Listed below are T cell receptor beta chains from one sample, sequenced in a study of CD8 T cells in ankylosing spondylitis. TCRdb re-analysed the 5' RACE reads in MiXCR, keeping a single row per CDR3 protein. The repertoire holds approximately 540,000 distinct CDR3 sequences, with roughly 13% as singletons. Sequencing was carried out using blood, either unsorted or a sorted T cell fraction (not recorded which). Receptors originate from a male donor with ankylosing spondylitis. CDR3s include the opening cysteine and the closing phenylalanine or tryptophan. The D gene is left open where the match is weak. For some rows the clone size is stated as once, few or many, or as a class when expanded; others skip it.

v_gene,d_gene,abundance,j_gene,CDR3aa,CDR3nt
TRBV5-1,-,many,TRBJ2-1,CASSLDSSPNEQFF,TGCGCCAGCAGCTTGGATTCGAGCCCCAATGAGCAGTTCTTC
TRBV7-9,TRBD1,-,TRBJ2-7,CASSSSPRDSYEQYF,TGTGCCAGCAGCTCCTCACCCCGGGACAGCTACGAGCAGTACTTC
TRBV7-8,-,few,TRBJ2-2,CASSQGGTYTGELFF,TGTGCCAGCAGTCAAGGGGGGACCTACACCGGGGAGCTGTTTTTT
TRBV7-9,-,-,TRBJ2-3,CASSLVAGSTDTQYF,TGTGCCAGCAGCTTAGTAGCTGGTAGCACAGATACGCAGTATTTT
TRBV5-1,-,-,TRBJ2-3,CASSLRPPAADTQYF,TGCGCCAGCAGCCTCCGGCCGCCGGCCGCAGATACGCAGTATTTT
TRBV5-6,TRBD1,few,TRBJ2-1,CASSTSGTGGYNEQFF,TGTGCCAGCAGCACCTCCGGGACAGGGGGATACAATGAGCAGTTCTTC
TRBV24-1,TRBD2,-,TRBJ2-1,CATSDRGLAGQEQFF,TGTGCCACCAGTGACCGCGGACTAGCGGGACAGGAGCAGTTCTTC
TRBV20-1,-,few,TRBJ2-5,CSARIVAVETQYF,TGCAGTGCTAGGATAGTGGCGGTGGAGACCCAGTACTTC
TRBV20-1,-,few,TRBJ1-2,CSARVDRITYGYTF,TGCAGTGCTAGAGTCGACAGAATAACCTATGGCTACACCTTC
TRBV11-2,TRBD1,-,TRBJ2-1,CASSTDRPNEQFF,TGTGCCAGCAGCACGGACAGGCCTAATGAGCAGTTCTTC
TRBV20-1,-,-,TRBJ1-1,CSAREVGGEAFF,TGCAGTGCTAGAGAGGTGGGTGGTGAAGCTTTCTTT
TRBV3-1,-,few,TRBJ1-1,CASSFRTEPFEGTEAFF,TGTGCCAGCAGCTTCCGGACCGAACCCTTTGAAGGCACTGAAGCTTTCTTT
TRBV11-2,TRBD1,few,TRBJ1-6,CASSTSGGQGHSPLHF,TGTGCCAGCAGCACCAGTGGAGGACAGGGGCATTCACCCCTCCACTTT
TRBV3-1,TRBD2,few,TRBJ2-5,CASSRLVGTSGRAETQYF,TGTGCCAGCAGCCGTTTGGTCGGGACTAGCGGGAGAGCAGAGACCCAGTACTTC
TRBV6-1,-,-,TRBJ2-2,CASSEHLTGELFF,TGTGCCAGCAGTGAACACCTGACCGGGGAGCTGTTTTTT
TRBV27,-,few,TRBJ1-1,CASSGFLNTEAFF,TGTGCCAGCAGTGGATTTCTTAACACTGAAGCTTTCTTT
TRBV29-1,-,few,TRBJ1-6,CSVRDNEGSPLHF,TGCAGCGTTCGGGACAACGAGGGCTCACCCCTCCACTTT